These T cell receptor beta chains were read from a single sample in a study of blood T cell repertoires in COVID-19. The data were produced by immunoSEQ multiplex PCR, yet TCRdb's version contains in-frame clones alone and is incomplete. The top ten clones hold about 4.3% of a sample with about 480,000 clones, around 88% of them seen once. Sequencing was carried out using peripheral blood. Every receptor here comes from a woman in her twenties or thirties with acute or convalescent COVID-19. Both conserved end residues are trimmed from each CDR3.

ASSVGGGYEEQY,TRBV9,TRBJ2-7
ASSATDRATNEKLF,TRBV28,TRBJ1-4
ASSDRGGTGELF,TRBV2,TRBJ2-2
ASSVSEGNPTDTQY,TRBV9,TRBJ2-3
ASSYGRVGAGELF,TRBV6-5,TRBJ2-2
ASSQEATSGGAGDTQY,TRBV4-2,TRBJ2-3
ASSFSSGELF,TRBV7-9,TRBJ2-2
AISQDSYNEQF,TRBV10-3,TRBJ2-1
ASGLATTSGISHEQF,TRBV12-5,TRBJ2-1
ASSLAPGEGYGYT,TRBV5-1,TRBJ1-2
ASNGSGGETQY,TRBV28,TRBJ2-5
ASSRVRDSDTQY,TRBV5-6,TRBJ2-3
ASSPDRWRNTEAF,TRBV5-4,TRBJ1-1
ASTRQDRGGETQY,TRBV6-5,TRBJ2-5
ASSPARDYEQF,TRBV28,TRBJ2-1
ASSRGGLGF,TRBV5-8,TRBJ2-1
AWSQGQGVQQF,TRBV30,TRBJ2-1
AWNGGLYNEQF,TRBV30,TRBJ2-1
ASSERGLGQPQH,TRBV2,TRBJ1-5
ASSPGTGAYEQY,TRBV3-1/TRBV3-2,TRBJ2-7
ASSSSGGVEQF,TRBV9,TRBJ2-1
ASSENRGAYEAF,TRBV2,TRBJ1-1
ASSLSTGFSIQY,TRBV27,TRBJ2-4
ASSFLAQETQY,TRBV28,TRBJ2-5
SVVNTNTEAF,TRBV29-1,TRBJ1-1
ASSGRGQGRKPTEAF,TRBV6-1,TRBJ1-1
SVDRPAGAHNEQF,TRBV29-1,TRBJ2-1
ASSLKQSPYEQY,TRBV5-8,TRBJ2-7
ASSDKQGAREQY,TRBV6-1,TRBJ2-7
ASSSPIVAGGRIYNEQF,TRBV7-8,TRBJ2-1
ASSSRGMNTEAF,TRBV5-4,TRBJ1-1
ASSLVSGGLYEQY,TRBV5-1,TRBJ2-7
ASSQGNRRNDYGYT,TRBV4-1,TRBJ1-2
ASSYDGRQGSKKLF,TRBV6-5,TRBJ1-4
ASSLSVKPQH,TRBV28,TRBJ1-5
ASSQTGSGTGELF,TRBV3-1/TRBV3-2,TRBJ2-2
ASRTGTGLLEQY,TRBV28,TRBJ2-7
ASKGLAGEGF,TRBV6-5,TRBJ2-1
ATNGQGNSYEQY,TRBV10-3,TRBJ2-7
ASSIDVRETQY,TRBV19,TRBJ2-5
ASSTGIRETQY,TRBV28,TRBJ2-5
ASRHNYNEQF,TRBV12-3/TRBV12-4,TRBJ2-1
ASSPSPGQNQETQY,TRBV7-7,TRBJ2-5